These 15 T cell receptor beta chains share one sample of origin, sequenced in a study of T cell repertoires in cytomegalovirus infection. TCRdb independently ran MiXCR on the reads; one entry per CDR3 protein. The data show approximately 550,000 distinct CDR3 sequences, approximately 15% seen once. Sequencing was performed on CD8+ T cells from PBMCs. The receptor set was obtained from a human donor in good health (CMV status not recorded). Some clones in this sample may be carry-over from other donors' samples.

This clonotype showed up just a few times. This chain links TRBV4-1 with TRBJ1-1, with D perhaps matching TRBD1 (6 bases). The germline V and J ends were trimmed by 4 bases and 2 bases, with 14 bases remaining between them. This CDR3 is 15 amino acids long. Germline V lookup: CDR1 MGHRA, CDR2 YSYEKL. Here the CDR3 reads CASSPEGGFNTEAFF. The CDR3 DNA is TGCGCCAGCAGCCCAGAGGGGGGCTTCAACACTGAAGCTTTCTTT.

There are many counts of this clonotype. This chain links TRBV28 with TRBJ2-3; 8 nucleotides line up with TRBD1. The CDR3 extends over 15 amino acids. Per germline, CDR1 MDHEN and CDR2 SYDVKM. J lost 4 bases, V lost 7 bases, and 10 bases had no gene match. The chain's CDR3 is CASTRDRLSSDTQYF. In nucleotides, the CDR3 is TGTGCCAGCACTCGGGACAGGCTTTCTTCAGATACGCAGTATTTT.

This clonotype appeared once. A much larger clone lies one base from this, so it may be a read error. V and J are TRBV12-3 or TRBV12-4 and TRBJ1-5; TRBD1 might be the D (6 bases). The length of the CDR3 is 16 residues. The ends were cut back, 3 bases at V and 11 bases at J, with 23 bases in the middle. CDR3 region: CASSLVGGGEGQTQHF. In nucleotides, the CDR3 is TGTGCCAGCAGTTTGGTCGGGGGGGGCGAAGGGCAGACCCAGCATTTT.

This clonotype occurred many times. V and J are TRBV12-3 or TRBV12-4 and TRBJ2-3; TRBD1 matches at 9 bases. The CDR3 has 16 residues. The ends lost 3 bases at V and 4 bases at J; junction bases unmatched: 8. The CDR3 coding sequence is TGTGCCAGCAGTTTTTCAGGGGACAGGGCCTCAGATACGCAGTATTTT. This encodes CASSFSGDRASDTQYF.

This chain connects TRBV7-9 to TRBJ1-1, with 8 bases fitting TRBD1. From germline, CDR1 is SEHNR and CDR2 FQNEAQ (reference sequence). This CDR3 spans 14 amino acids. The junction had 11 bases not matched to a gene; V was cut back by 7 bases and J by 7 bases. The CDR3 DNA reads as TGTGCCAGCACCCCGCAGGGGGCCCGGCTTGAAGCTTTCTTT. Translating gives CASTPQGARLEAFF.

The table lists this clonotype with many counts. The rearrangement uses TRBV7-8 and TRBJ2-1, with D possibly being TRBD1 (5 bases). Between the trimmed V and J ends, which lost 4 bases and 3 bases, there was a span of 7 bases. The CDR3 is made up of 13 amino acids. CDR1 and CDR2 (germline): SGHVS, FQNEAQ. The CDR3: CASSSTDYNEQFF. For the CDR3, the DNA is TGTGCCAGCAGCTCGACAGACTACAATGAGCAGTTCTTC.

This clonotype came up a few times. The chain uses TRBV27 and TRBJ2-2, with a weak D call TRBD1 (6 bases). Germline V CDR1 and CDR2: MNHEY, SMNVEV (reference sequence). Trimming removed 3 bases at V and 0 bases at J, with 11 bases between. The CDR3 length is 16 residues. CDR3 nucleotide sequence: TGTGCCAGCAGTTTTATGGCAGGGGCGAACACCGGGGAGCTGTTTTTT. This sequence encodes CASSFMAGANTGELFF.

The V call is TRBV27, the J call TRBJ2-7, with D uncertain. Germline V gene data show CDR1 as MNHEY and CDR2 as SMNVEV (reference sequence). This CDR3 contains 13 residues. V lost 3 bases to trimming and J lost 7 bases, with 13 bases between them. CDR3 protein: CASSFTPLGEQYF. The CDR3, as DNA: TGTGCCAGCAGTTTCACCCCTCTCGGGGAGCAGTACTTC.

This clonotype was detected a few times. The DNA for the CDR3 is TGCAGTGCTAGAGGGGACAGGGGGCTCATGAGGGGTCAAGAGACCCAGTACTTC. Its protein product is CSARGDRGLMRGQETQYF. The chain couples TRBV20-1 to TRBJ2-5; 12 nucleotides match TRBD1. The V and J ends lost 1 base and 2 bases, in that order; junction bases with no gene match: 11. Germline CDR1 DFQATT, CDR2 SNEGSKA (reference sequence). This CDR3 comprises 18 residues.

A word on this clonotype: The DNA is omitted, as the CDR3 cannot be located on it reliably, and the CDR3 follows TCRdb's listing. V and J are TRBV28 and TRBJ2-1; the table's D call, TRBD1, has no DNA check behind it. The CDR3 is 14 residues long, counting both termini. From germline, CDR1 is MDHEN and CDR2 SYDVKM. The chain's CDR3 is CASSSSTGGNEQFF.

A few counts support this clonotype. V gene TRBV14 combines with J gene TRBJ2-2; D might be TRBD2 (7 bases). Trimming stripped 4 bases from V and 1 base from J, with 16 bases between. The V gene's germline CDR1 is SGHDN and CDR2 FVKESK. This CDR3 comprises 17 residues. In nucleotides, the CDR3 is TGTGCCAGCAGCCCCAGAGGGGGGGAGTGGAACACCGGGGAGCTGTTTTTT. This gives the protein CASSPRGGEWNTGELFF.

In the case of this clonotype: As the CDR3 is not closed by the conserved phenylalanine or tryptophan, this likely results from a read error. CDR3 sequence reads: CAISELVNSSSYVQYL. CDR3 sequence (DNA): TGTGCCATCAGTGAGTTGGTAAATTCAAGCTCCTACGTGCAGTACTTA. The V call is TRBV10-3, the J call TRBJ2-7; D unresolved. The germline gives CDR1 ENHRY, CDR2 SYGVKD. This CDR3 spans 16 amino acids.

This clonotype was observed a handful of times. The V and J genes are TRBV7-6 and TRBJ1-2, with 8 nucleotides matching TRBD1. This CDR3 spans 16 amino acids. V was clipped by 4 bases and J by 8 bases; unmatched bases: 15. The V gene's germline CDR1 is SGHVS and CDR2 FNYEAQ. The CDR3 DNA is TGTGCCAGCAGCTCAGCCACCTCTTCGACAGGGGAAGGCTACACCTTC. Amino acid sequence: CASSSATSSTGEGYTF.

This clonotype was counted a few times. V is TRBV29-1 and J is TRBJ1-3; no definite D call. CDR3 length: 12 amino acids. Germline assignment: CDR1 SQVTM and CDR2 ANQGSEA. V was pared by 6 bases and J by 0 bases, with 6 bases between. The CDR3 bases are TGCAGCGTCTCGAGCTCTGGAAACACCATATATTTT. Protein: CSVSSSGNTIYF. Together with reference TRBV29-1 and TRBJ1-3, the CDR3 gives the full variable domain: SAVISQKPSRDICQRGTSLTIQCQVDSQVTMMFWYRQQPGQSLTLIATANQGSEATYESGFVIDKFPISRPNLTFSTLTVSNMSPEDSSIYLCSVSSSGNTIYFGEGSWLTVV.

With regard to this clonotype: A much larger clone sits a single nucleotide away, making a read error possible. The rearrangement uses TRBV7-8 and TRBJ1-5, with D unclear. Per germline, CDR1 SGHVS and CDR2 FQNEAQ. The CDR3 covers 15 residues. Between the trimmed V and J ends, which lost 5 bases and 6 bases, there was a span of 17 bases. This CDR3 reads CASSPFIIGVQPQHF. CDR3 sequence (DNA): TGTGCCAGCAGCCCTTTTATTATCGGCGTTCAGCCCCAGCATTTT.